This entry concerns a single T cell receptor (beta chain). This specimen comes from a study of OX40 agonist ivuxolimab in advanced cancers. About the study: One hepatocellular carcinoma and a couple of cutaneous melanoma patients partially responded.

The protocol was immunoSEQ multiplex PCR, while the TCRdb copy is restricted to in-frame clones and leaves out a portion. The repertoire has more than 9,500 clones, more than 80% of them found once; the top ten carry around 15%. Germline assignment: CDR1 LGHNA and CDR2 YNFKEQ. Trimming stripped 1 base from V and 8 bases from J, with 6 bases between. This CDR3 is 12 amino acids long. The receptor comes from an adult with an advanced solid tumor such as melanoma, head and neck, liver or kidney cancer. The chain links TRBV4-2 to TRBJ2-1, with D hard to call. The material sequenced was CD4+ or CD8+ T cells sorted from blood, taken in a trial of the OX40 agonist ivuxolimab. As DNA, the CDR3 is TGTGCCAGCAGCCAAGGGTCGGATGAGCAGTTCTTC. This codes for CASSQGSDEQFF.